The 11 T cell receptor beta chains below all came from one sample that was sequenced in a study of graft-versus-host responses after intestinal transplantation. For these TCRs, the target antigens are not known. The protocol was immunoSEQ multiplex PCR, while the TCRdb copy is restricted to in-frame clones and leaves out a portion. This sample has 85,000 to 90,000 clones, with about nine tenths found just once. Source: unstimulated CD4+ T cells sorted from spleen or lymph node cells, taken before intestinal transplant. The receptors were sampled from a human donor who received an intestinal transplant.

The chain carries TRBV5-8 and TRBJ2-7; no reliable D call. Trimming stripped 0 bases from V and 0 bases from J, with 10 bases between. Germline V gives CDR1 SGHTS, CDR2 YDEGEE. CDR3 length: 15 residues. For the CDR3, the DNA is TGTGCCAGCAGCTTGGGACTCCGGACCTCCTACGAGCAGTACTTC. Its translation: CASSLGLRTSYEQYF.

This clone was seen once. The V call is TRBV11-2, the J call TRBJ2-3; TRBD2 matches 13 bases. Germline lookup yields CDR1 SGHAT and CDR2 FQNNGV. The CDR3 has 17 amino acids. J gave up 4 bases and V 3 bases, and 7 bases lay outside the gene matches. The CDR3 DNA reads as TGTGCCAGCAGCTTCCGGACTAGCGGGAGAAGGGCAGATACGCAGTATTTT. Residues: CASSFRTSGRRADTQYF.

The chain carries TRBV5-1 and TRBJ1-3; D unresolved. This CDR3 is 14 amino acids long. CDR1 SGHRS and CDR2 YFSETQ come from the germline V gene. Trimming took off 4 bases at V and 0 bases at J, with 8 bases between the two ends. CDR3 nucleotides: TGCGCCAGCAGCGGACTGCCCTCTGGAAACACCATATATTTT. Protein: CASSGLPSGNTIYF.

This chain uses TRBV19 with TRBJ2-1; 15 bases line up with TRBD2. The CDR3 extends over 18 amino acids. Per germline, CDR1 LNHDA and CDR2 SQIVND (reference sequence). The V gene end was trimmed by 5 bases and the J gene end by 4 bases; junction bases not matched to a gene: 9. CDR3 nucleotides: TGTGCCAGTAGTCCCCGGACTAGCGGGAGGGCCTGGTACAATGAGCAGTTCTTC. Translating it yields CASSPRTSGRAWYNEQFF.

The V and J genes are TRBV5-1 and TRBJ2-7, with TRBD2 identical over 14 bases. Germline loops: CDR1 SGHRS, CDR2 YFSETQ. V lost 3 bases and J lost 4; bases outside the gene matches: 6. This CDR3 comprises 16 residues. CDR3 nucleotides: TGCGCCAGCAGCTGGACTAGCGGGAGGTTGTGGTACGAGCAGTACTTC. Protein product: CASSWTSGRLWYEQYF.

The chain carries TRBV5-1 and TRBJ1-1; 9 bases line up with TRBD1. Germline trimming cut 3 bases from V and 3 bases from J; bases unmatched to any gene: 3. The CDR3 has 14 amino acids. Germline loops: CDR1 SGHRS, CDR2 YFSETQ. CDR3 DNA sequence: TGCGCCAGCAGCTCATGGACAGGGGACACTGAAGCTTTCTTT. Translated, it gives CASSSWTGDTEAFF.

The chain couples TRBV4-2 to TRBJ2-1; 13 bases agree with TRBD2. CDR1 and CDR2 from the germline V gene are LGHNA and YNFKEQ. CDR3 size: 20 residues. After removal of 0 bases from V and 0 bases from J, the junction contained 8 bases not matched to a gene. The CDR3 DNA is TGTGCCAGCAGCCAAGAAGGGGGACTAGCGGGACAAAGCTCCTACAATGAGCAGTTCTTC. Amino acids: CASSQEGGLAGQSSYNEQFF.

In nucleotides, the CDR3 is TGTGCCAGCAGTGCCCCCCGGGAGCAGTTCTTC. Translation: CASSAPREQFF. The rearrangement uses TRBV6-6 and TRBJ2-1; D unclear. There are 11 residues in the CDR3. The germline V gene encodes CDR1 MNHNY and CDR2 SVGAGI (reference sequence). Trimming removed 5 bases from V and 10 bases from J, with 9 bases in between.

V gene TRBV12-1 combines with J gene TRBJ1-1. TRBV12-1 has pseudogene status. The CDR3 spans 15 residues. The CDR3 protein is CASSFGPTGNTEAFF. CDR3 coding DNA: TGTGCCAGCAGCTTTGGCCCGACGGGGAACACTGAAGCTTTCTTT.

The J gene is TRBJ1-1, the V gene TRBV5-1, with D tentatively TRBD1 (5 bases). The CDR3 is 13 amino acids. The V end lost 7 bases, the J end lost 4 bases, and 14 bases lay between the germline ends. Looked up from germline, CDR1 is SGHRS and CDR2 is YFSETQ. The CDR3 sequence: CASPPDIRTEAFF. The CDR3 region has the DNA TGCGCCAGCCCTCCGGACATCCGCACTGAAGCTTTCTTT.

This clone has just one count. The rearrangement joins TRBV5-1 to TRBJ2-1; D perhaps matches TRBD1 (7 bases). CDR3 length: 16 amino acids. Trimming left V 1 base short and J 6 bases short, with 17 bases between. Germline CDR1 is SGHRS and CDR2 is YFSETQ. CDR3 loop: CASSLWAGQNRNEQFF. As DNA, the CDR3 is TGCGCCAGCAGCTTGTGGGCGGGACAGAACCGCAATGAGCAGTTCTTC.